The sequence of this T cell receptor (beta chain) was determined in a study of long-term antiretroviral therapy in people with HIV. Findings and limits, study-wide: Blood draws took place between about 2004 and 2017 and possibly involved older ART regimens. Control repertoires displayed wider CDR3 length ranges than the HIV repertoires.

Each participant with HIV received care in the United States. Germline values: CDR1 SGHVS, CDR2 FQNEAQ. The CDR3 spans 16 residues. V lost 1 base to trimming and J lost 6 bases, with 16 bases between them. On this clone: Its antigen is still unknown.

At the survey level, the v3.0 immunoSEQ assay was run. Each sample had sequencing targeting 40,000-50,000 T-cell genomes. Profiling relied on immunoSEQ multiplex PCR, and the TCRdb table lists in-frame clones only, not all of them. The sample has 17,000 or so clones, 76% seen once. The rearrangement joins TRBV7-8 to TRBJ2-4; D not resolved. The sample consisted of unsorted PBMCs, taken about 2.5 years before starting antiretroviral therapy. The sequence derives from a woman between 45 and 60 years old with HIV. CDR3 nucleotide sequence: TGTGCCAGCAGCTTAGATCGGTCTAGGCCCCTAAACATTCAGTACTTC. Its protein product is CASSLDRSRPLNIQYF. The full variable domain, completed using reference TRBV7-8 and TRBJ2-4, is GAGVSQSPRYKVAKRGQDVALRCDPISGHVSLFWYQQALGQGPEFLTYFQNEAQLDKSGLPSDRFFAERPEGSVSTLKIQRTQQEDSAVYLCASSLDRSRPLNIQYFGAGTRLSVL.